Listed here are 29 T cell receptor beta chains from one sample, sequenced in a study of blood T cell repertoires in COVID-19. Produced via immunoSEQ multiplex PCR; TCRdb's table is partial and in-frame only. Found here are 4,000 or so clones, more than 70% of them singletons; the top ten hold less than 7%. The sample comprised peripheral blood. The receptors come from a woman aged 65 to 85 with active COVID-19.

CDR3 nucleotide sequence: TGTGCCAGCAGCGTCCGGGACAGGGAGATGTTAGGGGAGACCCAGTACTTC. This translates into CASSVRDREMLGETQYF. The chain recombines TRBV21-1 with TRBJ2-5; the tabulated D call, TRBD1, remains unverified against the DNA. TRBV21-1 is annotated as a pseudogene. CDR3 length: 17 amino acids.

CDR3 amino acids: CASTEEEKLFF. CDR3 coding DNA: TGTGCCAGCACAGAGGAGGAAAAACTGTTTTTT. The chain carries TRBV2 and TRBJ1-4, with unresolved D. The V and J ends lost 7 bases and 8 bases respectively, with 8 bases between them. CDR3 length: 11 amino acids. The germline CDR1 and CDR2 sequences are SNHLY and FYNNEI. The variable domain in full, completed from reference TRBV2 and TRBJ1-4, reads EPEVTQTPSHQVTQMGQEVILRCVPISNHLYFYWYRQILGQKVEFLVSFYNNEISEKSEIFDDQFSVERPDGSNFTLKIRSTKLEDSAMYFCASTEEEKLFFGSGTQLSVL.

This clone showed up just a few times. V and J are TRBV28 and TRBJ1-1; D remains ambiguous. CDR1 and CDR2 (germline): MDHEN, SYDVKM. This CDR3 is 11 amino acids long. V was clipped by 9 bases and J by 6 bases, with 11 bases between them. CDR3 in amino acids: CASTRQAEAFF. The CDR3 nucleotides read TGTGCCAGTACAAGACAAGCTGAAGCTTTCTTT.

The chain uses TRBV2 and TRBJ1-5, with 8 bases lining up with TRBD1. Germline V lookup: CDR1 SNHLY, CDR2 FYNNEI. The V gene end was trimmed by 7 bases and the J gene end by 2 bases; junction bases not matched to a gene: 1. CDR3 length equals 13 residues. In DNA, the CDR3 is TGTGCCAGCACGACAGGGGGCAATCAGCCCCAGCATTTT. As protein: CASTTGGNQPQHF.

The chain combines TRBV7-9 with TRBJ2-2; 7 bases match TRBD1. Germline CDR1 and CDR2: SEHNR and FQNEAQ (reference sequence). With V trimmed by 5 bases and J by 7 bases, 13 bases remained unmatched. The CDR3 contains 16 residues. The CDR3 loop is CASSRPDRVWSGELFF. Written as DNA, the CDR3 is TGTGCCAGCAGCCGTCCTGACAGGGTTTGGAGCGGGGAGCTGTTTTTT.

In regard to this clone: The germline gene is not matched at one end of the junction; a read error may be the cause. The J gene is TRBJ1-2, the V gene TRBV18; 7 bases line up with TRBD1. Germline CDR1 and CDR2: KGHSH and LQKENI. The CDR3 is made up of 14 amino acids. The CDR3 DNA reads TGTGCCAGCTCGCCACCCGGGACAGAATTTGGCTACACCTTC. Amino acids: CASSPPGTEFGYTF.

The genes are TRBV5-4 and TRBJ1-2; 9 nucleotides align to TRBD1. Germline V lookup: CDR1 SGHNT, CDR2 YYREEE (reference sequence). The CDR3 spans 14 residues. J lost 0 bases, V lost 4 bases, and 1 base had no gene match. DNA of the CDR3: TGTGCCAGCAGCCGGACAGGGGCTAACTATGGCTACACCTTC. Its protein is CASSRTGANYGYTF.

The V and J genes are TRBV10-3 and TRBJ2-2; D unresolved. Per the germline V gene, CDR1 is ENHRY and CDR2 is SYGVKD. This CDR3 has 15 amino acids. Trimming pared 6 bases from V and 3 bases from J, leaving 14 bases between. The CDR3 protein is CAISPRIPDTGELFF. The CDR3 coding sequence is TGTGCCATCAGCCCTAGGATTCCGGACACCGGGGAGCTGTTTTTT.

The table lists this clone with a few counts. The chain is built from TRBV2 and TRBJ1-5; no clear D gene. Trimming cost V 2 bases and J 2 bases, with 10 bases left between them. The CDR3 totals 15 residues. CDR1 is SNHLY and CDR2 is FYNNEI in the germline V gene. This CDR3 is CASSEIRGGNQPQHF. As DNA, the CDR3 is TGTGCCAGCAGTGAAATTCGGGGTGGCAATCAGCCCCAGCATTTT.

This chain uses TRBV7-9 with TRBJ1-2, with a tentative D call TRBD1 (6 bases). V was cut by 8 bases and J by 6 bases, with 19 bases left in between. The V gene's germline CDR1 is SEHNR and CDR2 FQNEAQ (reference sequence). The CDR3 loop spans 14 amino acids. The CDR3 DNA reads as TGTGCCAGCGTCCTGGGGGCAGGGCCCAATGGCTACACCTTC. Its translation is CASVLGAGPNGYTF.

J is TRBJ2-5 and V is TRBV7-2, with 10 bases aligning to TRBD2. J lost 8 bases, V lost 5 bases, and 8 bases had no gene match. Germline V gives CDR1 SGHTA, CDR2 FQGNSA. This CDR3 spans 14 amino acids. The CDR3 is CASSASGGGRTQYF. In DNA, the CDR3 is TGTGCCAGCAGCGCAAGCGGGGGGGGCCGCACCCAGTACTTC.

This sequence joins TRBV5-1 and TRBJ1-2; TRBD1 agrees at 8 bases. Per germline, CDR1 SGHRS and CDR2 YFSETQ. The CDR3 loop spans 16 amino acids. Unmatched junction bases numbered 8, after V lost 4 bases and J lost 0 bases. The CDR3 sequence: CASSPSQGAPNYGYTF. CDR3 DNA sequence: TGCGCCAGCAGCCCGAGTCAGGGGGCTCCTAACTATGGCTACACCTTC. The full variable domain, with the rest looked up from reference TRBV5-1 and TRBJ1-2, is KAGVTQTPRYLIKTRGQQVTLSCSPISGHRSVSWYQQTPGQGLQFLFEYFSETQRNKGNFPGRFSGRQFSNSRSEMNVSTLELGDSALYLCASSPSQGAPNYGYTFGSGTRLTVV.

The gene calls are TRBV6-6 and TRBJ1-2; 8 positions agree with TRBD1. Germline values: CDR1 MNHNY, CDR2 SVGAGI (reference sequence). This CDR3 region has 16 residues. The ends lost 6 bases at V and 8 bases at J; junction bases unmatched: 17. As DNA, the CDR3 is TGTGCCAGCAGAGAGCAGGGGGCGAGAGGGGGTAGAGGCTACACCTTC. It specifies CASREQGARGGRGYTF.

The chain employs TRBV11-2 and TRBJ1-2; perhaps TRBD1 as D (5 bases). Deletions cut 5 bases from V and 1 base from J, with 23 bases between. The CDR3 is 18 residues long. The V gene's germline CDR1 is SGHAT and CDR2 FQNNGV. CDR3 sequence: CASSPKVVGGTHNYGYTF. As DNA, the CDR3 is TGTGCCAGCAGCCCAAAGGTCGTCGGAGGGACCCATAACTATGGCTACACCTTC.

The rearrangement joins TRBV4-2 to TRBJ2-3; TRBD2 agrees at 14 bases. Losses at the gene ends were 4 bases for V and 1 base for J; bases not matched to a gene: 4. Germline loops: CDR1 LGHNA, CDR2 YNFKEQ. The CDR3 is made up of 17 amino acids. CDR3 in amino acids: CASSLGLAGGRTDTQYF. CDR3 in DNA: TGTGCCAGCAGCCTCGGACTAGCGGGGGGCCGCACAGATACGCAGTATTTT.

The chain links TRBV19 to TRBJ2-1; 7 positions agree with TRBD1. The germline gives CDR1 LNHDA, CDR2 SQIVND (reference sequence). The CDR3 has 15 residues. The ends lost 5 bases at V and 3 bases at J; junction bases unmatched: 7. In nucleotides, the CDR3 is TGTGCCAGTAGTCGCGAGACAGGGCTCTACAATGAGCAGTTCTTC. Residues: CASSRETGLYNEQFF.

This chain links TRBV19 with TRBJ2-7, with TRBD1 as a possible D gene (6 bases). There are 14 residues in the CDR3. Germline V gene lookup returns CDR1 LNHDA and CDR2 SQIVND (reference sequence). Trimming removed 5 bases from V and 2 bases from J, with 13 bases in between. CDR3 coding DNA: TGTGCCAGTAGTTCCGGGACAAGAACCTACGAGCAGTACTTC. It is translated as CASSSGTRTYEQYF.

V and J are TRBV6-5 and TRBJ1-1, with D possibly being TRBD1 (5 bases). This CDR3 has 14 amino acids. CDR1 is MNHEY and CDR2 is SVGAGI in the germline V gene. The V gene lost 2 bases and the J gene lost 5 bases, with 12 bases spanning the gap. In nucleotides, the CDR3 is TGTGCCAGCAGTTACGACAGATTGGAGACTGAAGCTTTCTTT. Translating gives CASSYDRLETEAFF.

The rearrangement links TRBV7-3 to TRBJ1-2, with 10 positions matching TRBD1. Germline CDR1 SGHTA, CDR2 FQGTGA. V trimming: 2 bases; J trimming: 6 bases; junction bases outside the gene matches: 3. This CDR3 is built from 14 residues. The CDR3 DNA reads as TGTGCCAGCAGCTTAGGCGGGACAGGGGATGGCTACACCTTC. Translated: CASSLGGTGDGYTF.

This clone was seen a handful of times. The chain links TRBV30 to TRBJ1-4; a possible D gene is TRBD1 (6 bases). The V end lost 1 base, the J end lost 5 bases, and 14 bases lay between the germline ends. The CDR3 consists of 15 residues. Looked up from germline, CDR1 is GTSNPN and CDR2 is SVGIG (reference sequence). DNA of the CDR3: TGTGCCTGGAGTGGGCACGGGACACCGAATGAAAAACTGTTTTTT. This gives the protein CAWSGHGTPNEKLFF. Full variable domain (remainder filled in from reference TRBV30 and TRBJ1-4): SQTIHQWPATLVQPVGSPLSLECTVEGTSNPNLYWYRQAAGRGLQLLFYSVGIGQISSEVPQNLSASRPQDRQFILSSKKLLLSDSGFYLCAWSGHGTPNEKLFFGSGTQLSVL.

The chain is built from TRBV9 and TRBJ2-3, with a tentative D call TRBD2 (6 bases). Germline CDR1 and CDR2: SGDLS and YYNGEE. Trimming left V 9 bases short and J 1 base short, with 12 bases between. CDR3 length: 13 amino acids. The CDR3 is CATSPGGTDTQYF. DNA of the CDR3: TGTGCCACCTCTCCGGGGGGCACAGATACGCAGTATTTT.

V usage is TRBV5-4 and J usage is TRBJ2-7, with D possibly being TRBD2 (6 bases). The CDR3 is 15 residues long. Trimming cost V 4 bases and J 0 bases, with 14 bases left between them. Germline V CDR1 and CDR2: SGHNT, YYREEE (reference sequence). Here the CDR3 DNA reads TGTGCCAGCAGCCCCGGGGGAATTCACTCCTACGAGCAGTACTTC. As protein: CASSPGGIHSYEQYF.

This sequence joins TRBV4-3 and TRBJ1-1; D unclear. The germline CDR1 and CDR2 sequences are LGHNA and YSLEER. The CDR3 contains 14 residues. V was pared by 0 bases and J by 5 bases, with 10 bases between. The chain's CDR3 is CASSQDRWRTEAFF. The CDR3 DNA sequence: TGCGCCAGCAGCCAAGATAGGTGGAGGACTGAAGCTTTCTTT.

This chain links TRBV9 with TRBJ1-4; TRBD1 might be the D (6 bases). The CDR3 is made up of 16 amino acids. The germline gives CDR1 SGDLS, CDR2 YYNGEE. Trimming removed 4 bases at V and 8 bases at J, with 21 bases between. CDR3 DNA sequence: TGTGCCAGCAGCCCACTGTCCGGGGGGGGGCGCGAAAAACTGTTTTTT. This gives the protein CASSPLSGGGREKLFF.

This rearrangement joins TRBV7-8 to TRBJ1-1, with D perhaps matching TRBD1 (5 bases). With 6 bases removed from V and 1 base from J, the gap between germline ends came to 21 bases. There are 17 residues in the CDR3. The V gene's germline CDR1 is SGHVS and CDR2 FQNEAQ. CDR3 in DNA: TGTGCCAGCAGACGGACGTCAGGGAGGGCCTCGAACACTGAAGCTTTCTTT. Protein: CASRRTSGRASNTEAFF.

This chain uses TRBV2 with TRBJ2-3; 11 bases match TRBD2. CDR1 is SNHLY and CDR2 is FYNNEI in the germline V gene. Trimming took 2 bases from V and 4 from J; bases not matched to a gene: 5. The CDR3 runs 16 residues. The CDR3 DNA sequence: TGTGCCAGCAGTGAATACCTAGCGGGAGGACCAGATACGCAGTATTTT. This codes for CASSEYLAGGPDTQYF.

The CDR3 reads CASSPPVWSSGANVLTF. CDR3 nucleotides: TGTGCCAGCTCACCACCCGTTTGGAGCTCTGGGGCCAACGTCCTGACTTTC. J is TRBJ2-6 and V is TRBV18; D is unresolved. The CDR3 consists of 17 residues. Germline V CDR1 and CDR2: KGHSH, LQKENI. With 0 bases removed from V and 0 bases from J, the gap between germline ends came to 9 bases. Supplemented by reference TRBV18 and TRBJ2-6, the full variable domain reads NAGVMQNPRHLVRRRGQEARLRCSPMKGHSHVYWYRQLPEEGLKFMVYLQKENIIDESGMPKERFSAEFPKEGPSILRIQQVVRGDSAAYFCASSPPVWSSGANVLTFGAGSRLTVL.

The J gene is TRBJ1-2, the V gene TRBV6-5; possibly TRBD1 for D (6 bases). The V end was cut by 7 bases, the J end by 1 base, with 16 bases between. Germline assignment: CDR1 MNHEY and CDR2 SVGAGI. The length of the CDR3 is 15 residues. The DNA for the CDR3 is TGTGCCAGCAAAACCCGGGACACCCATAACTATGGCTACACCTTC. Translated: CASKTRDTHNYGYTF.

The CDR3 bases are TGTGCCAGCGGGGATACGGGACAGAATGAAAAACTGTTTTTT. Translating gives CASGDTGQNEKLFF. The chain joins TRBV5-6 to TRBJ1-4; 7 bases are shared with TRBD1. The CDR3 has 14 residues. With 7 bases clipped from V and 5 bases from J, the junction kept 8 bases outside the gene matches. Germline V lookup: CDR1 SGHDT, CDR2 YYEEEE.